Shown below are 26 T cell receptor beta chains from a single sample sequenced in a study of control samples from healthy donors and cancer patients. Produced via immunoSEQ multiplex PCR; TCRdb's table is partial and in-frame only. This sample has around 180,000 clones, with around 94% found just once. The sample comprised blood. The source is a woman aged 18-30 years in good health.

The chain has TRBV6-5 and TRBJ1-2, with TRBD1 matching 8 bases. Germline V gives CDR1 MNHEY, CDR2 SVGAGI. The CDR3 loop spans 15 amino acids. V trimming: 6 bases; J trimming: 1 base; junction bases outside the gene matches: 7. The DNA for the CDR3 is TGTGCCAGCAGACACGGACAGGGTCTTAACTATGGCTACACCTTC. Translated: CASRHGQGLNYGYTF.

The gene calls are TRBV7-8 and TRBJ2-7; D possibly corresponds to TRBD2 (5 bases). The CDR3 sequence is 10 residues long. V gave up 8 bases and J gave up 6 bases, with 8 bases separating them. Germline V CDR1 and CDR2: SGHVS, FQNEAQ. CDR3 sequence (DNA): TGTGCCAGCGGGGAGCGCGAGCAGTACTTC. It encodes CASGEREQYF.

V and J are TRBV10-3 and TRBJ2-7; TRBD1 matches 8 bases. Germline V gene lookup returns CDR1 ENHRY and CDR2 SYGVKD. The CDR3 has 16 amino acids. The V segment lost 4 bases and the J segment 2 bases; nucleotides outside the gene matches: 10. DNA of the CDR3: TGTGCCATCAGTGGCGGGGAACAGGGGGGCACCTACGAGCAGTACTTC. Encoded protein: CAISGGEQGGTYEQYF.

The genes are TRBV25-1 and TRBJ1-1, with D tentatively TRBD1 (5 bases). V was trimmed by 3 bases and J by 6 bases, leaving 11 bases between them. The CDR3 sequence is 13 residues long. Germline V gives CDR1 MGHDK, CDR2 SYGVNS. CDR3 region: CASSDGTPPEAFF. The CDR3 DNA reads TGTGCCAGCAGTGACGGGACTCCTCCTGAAGCTTTCTTT.

The chain couples TRBV29-1 to TRBJ1-5; D is unclear. Trimming left V 3 bases short and J 2 bases short, with 5 bases between. Germline CDR1 reads SQVTM; CDR2 reads ANQGSEA. This CDR3 comprises 12 residues. The CDR3 DNA reads as TGCAGCGTTGAGGAGGGCAATCAGCCCCAGCATTTT. Its translation: CSVEEGNQPQHF.

In its sample, this clone was seen once. The rearrangement joins TRBV4-3 to TRBJ2-7, with D tentatively TRBD1 (5 bases). Germline CDR1 LGHNA, CDR2 YSLEER. The V end was cut by 4 bases, the J end by 0 bases, with 16 bases between. The CDR3 covers 16 residues. This CDR3 is CASSPGQRGSSYEQYF. DNA for the CDR3: TGCGCCAGCAGCCCGGGTCAAAGGGGATCCTCCTACGAGCAGTACTTC.

The V gene is TRBV27, the J gene TRBJ2-5; perhaps D is TRBD1 or TRBD2 (5 bases each). V was clipped by 0 bases and J by 5 bases, with 13 bases between them. CDR3 size: 15 residues. From germline, CDR1 is MNHEY and CDR2 SMNVEV (reference sequence). CDR3 nucleotide sequence: TGTGCCAGCAGTTTATCGTGGGGGTTTCGGGAGACCCAGTACTTC. This sequence encodes CASSLSWGFRETQYF.

On this clone itself: The conserved closing phenylalanine or tryptophan is absent in this CDR3, likely reflecting a read error. The DNA is omitted, as the CDR3 cannot be located on it reliably, and the CDR3 follows TCRdb's listing. The J gene is TRBJ1-1, the V gene TRBV23-1; the D call TRBD1 from the table was never checked on the DNA. TRBV23-1 is placed among ORFs of uncertain function. The CDR3 is 16 residues long, ends included. CDR3 in amino acids: CASSQSMGQGAMSLPG.

This chain connects TRBV12-3 or TRBV12-4 to TRBJ1-5; D gene unclear. Trimming cost V 6 bases and J 4 bases, with 4 bases left between them. The CDR3 loop spans 11 amino acids. The CDR3 here is CASSLNQPQHF. The DNA for the CDR3 is TGTGCCAGCAGCTTAAATCAGCCCCAGCATTTT.

The chain recombines TRBV5-6 with TRBJ2-5; no firm D call. With 0 bases removed from V and 1 base from J, the gap between germline ends came to 4 bases. Per germline, CDR1 SGHDT and CDR2 YYEEEE. There are 13 residues in the CDR3. The CDR3 DNA reads as TGTGCCAGCAGCTTGGGCAGCCAAGAGACCCAGTACTTC. Protein: CASSLGSQETQYF.

The V gene is TRBV2, the J gene TRBJ1-6; TRBD1 matches 9 bases. V dropped 6 bases and J dropped 11; count of bases not matched to a gene: 8. The CDR3 is 14 amino acids. CDR1 is SNHLY and CDR2 is FYNNEI in the germline V gene. CDR3 residues: CASRGQGLGAPLHF. CDR3 sequence (DNA): TGTGCCAGCAGGGGACAGGGTCTAGGGGCACCCCTCCACTTT.

This clone was detected only once. The V and J genes are TRBV5-6 and TRBJ1-2; D remains unclear. The germline CDR1 and CDR2 sequences are SGHDT and YYEEEE. The CDR3 covers 13 residues. V lost 2 bases, J lost 8 bases, and 13 bases lay in between. CDR3 in DNA: TGTGCCAGCAGCTTAGGACGGGCGGAAGGCTACACCTTC. Its protein is CASSLGRAEGYTF.

The rearrangement uses TRBV6-6 and TRBJ1-4; 7 bases are a match to TRBD1. V gave up 6 bases and J gave up 8 bases; unmatched junction bases: 12. Germline V gene lookup returns CDR1 MNHNY and CDR2 SVGAGI (reference sequence). The CDR3 covers 15 residues. The CDR3 loop is CASSPMTGMREKLFF. The CDR3 nucleotides are TGTGCCAGCAGCCCCATGACAGGGATGAGAGAAAAACTGTTTTTT.

The chain combines TRBV7-9 with TRBJ1-1; D remains unclear. V was cut by 2 bases and J by 3 bases, with 4 bases left in between. Germline values: CDR1 SEHNR, CDR2 FQNEAQ (reference sequence). The CDR3 runs to 12 residues. The CDR3 sequence is CASSLSDTEAFF. In DNA, the CDR3 is TGTGCCAGCAGCTTATCGGACACTGAAGCTTTCTTT.

The chain combines TRBV5-6 with TRBJ2-5, with 7 bases identical to TRBD2. The CDR3 contains 15 residues. The V gene's germline CDR1 is SGHDT and CDR2 YYEEEE. After removal of 5 bases from V and 4 bases from J, the junction contained 11 bases not matched to a gene. CDR3 in amino acids: CASRRTRGLAETQYF. CDR3 nucleotide sequence: TGTGCCAGCAGGCGGACTAGAGGGCTGGCAGAGACCCAGTACTTC.

This sequence joins TRBV19 and TRBJ2-7, with D unresolved. This CDR3 contains 14 residues. Trimming pared 5 bases from V and 9 bases from J, leaving 20 bases between. The germline CDR1 and CDR2 sequences are LNHDA and SQIVND (reference sequence). This CDR3 reads CASSAPLFSFRQYF. The CDR3 DNA sequence: TGTGCCAGTAGTGCCCCCCTTTTCTCTTTTCGGCAGTACTTC.

V usage is TRBV9 and J usage is TRBJ2-1; D is unresolved. V was shortened by 3 bases and J by 7 bases, with 8 bases between the two germline ends. From germline, CDR1 is SGDLS and CDR2 YYNGEE. This CDR3 region has 12 residues. As DNA, the CDR3 is TGTGCCAGCAGCGAAGACAAGAATGAGCAGTTCTTC. Protein: CASSEDKNEQFF.

The chain couples TRBV11-2 to TRBJ1-2; 9 bases are a match to TRBD1. V was clipped by 5 bases and J by 4 bases; unmatched bases: 2. Germline lookup yields CDR1 SGHAT and CDR2 FQNNGV. This CDR3 region has 13 residues. The CDR3 spells CASSPGQGYGYTF. DNA of the CDR3: TGTGCCAGCAGCCCGGGACAGGGCTATGGCTACACCTTC.

The chain joins TRBV3-1 (or the pseudogene TRBV3-2) to TRBJ1-1; D gene unclear. Looked up from germline, CDR1 is LGHDT and CDR2 is YNNKEL (reference sequence). Trimming took off 4 bases at V and 4 bases at J, with 16 bases between the two ends. This CDR3 has 15 amino acids. CDR3 nucleotide sequence: TGTGCCAGCAGCCCCCCTCGGACGGGCAGCACTGAAGCTTTCTTT. Its translation is CASSPPRTGSTEAFF.

This clone showed up just once. This chain joins TRBV9 and TRBJ1-2; D perhaps matches TRBD1 (6 bases). Per the germline V gene, CDR1 is SGDLS and CDR2 is YYNGEE. This CDR3 comprises 18 residues. Trimming left V 3 bases short and J 0 bases short, with 21 bases between. The CDR3: CASSGGRLEGGANYGYTF. CDR3 nucleotides: TGTGCCAGCAGCGGAGGCAGATTGGAGGGGGGAGCTAACTATGGCTACACCTTC.

This chain connects TRBV7-9 to TRBJ2-6, with a weak D call TRBD1 (6 bases). CDR1 and CDR2 from the germline V gene are SEHNR and FQNEAQ (reference sequence). V lost 0 bases and J lost 0, with 9 bases in between. The CDR3 has 17 amino acids. CDR3 region: CASSLAWTDSGANVLTF. The CDR3 DNA follows: TGTGCCAGCAGCTTAGCATGGACAGACTCTGGGGCCAACGTCCTGACTTTC.

The chain uses TRBV7-9 and TRBJ1-4, with D unclear. Trimming removed 5 bases from V and 8 bases from J, with 18 bases in between. Germline V gene lookup returns CDR1 SEHNR and CDR2 FQNEAQ (reference sequence). This CDR3 has 15 residues. In DNA form, the CDR3 reads TGTGCCAGCAGCCCGTCGAACTTCCTAGGGGAAAAACTGTTTTTT. Protein sequence: CASSPSNFLGEKLFF.

V and J are TRBV7-2 and TRBJ1-2; no clear D gene. CDR1 and CDR2 (germline): SGHTA, FQGNSA. V lost 3 bases, J lost 3 bases, and 8 bases lay in between. This CDR3 region has 13 residues. The CDR3 DNA sequence: TGTGCCAGCAGCTTCAAACGGGACTATGGCTACACCTTC. Protein product: CASSFKRDYGYTF.

This chain connects TRBV4-2 to TRBJ1-1, with D hard to call. The germline V gene encodes CDR1 LGHNA and CDR2 YNFKEQ. With 4 bases removed from V and 3 bases from J, the gap between germline ends came to 18 bases. This CDR3 region has 16 residues. CDR3: CASSPRLQQSYTEAFF. CDR3 bases: TGTGCCAGCAGCCCCCGGTTACAGCAAAGCTACACTGAAGCTTTCTTT.

The chain links TRBV7-8 to TRBJ2-1, with D possibly TRBD1 on 6 matching bases. V was trimmed by 1 base and J by 4 bases, leaving 11 bases between them. The CDR3 contains 15 residues. Germline CDR1 is SGHVS and CDR2 is FQNEAQ. CDR3 loop: CASSLGTAIYNEQFF. The DNA for the CDR3 is TGTGCCAGCAGCTTAGGGACAGCAATATACAATGAGCAGTTCTTC. The variable domain in full, with the rest retrieved from reference TRBV7-8 and TRBJ2-1, is GAGVSQSPRYKVAKRGQDVALRCDPISGHVSLFWYQQALGQGPEFLTYFQNEAQLDKSGLPSDRFFAERPEGSVSTLKIQRTQQEDSAVYLCASSLGTAIYNEQFFGPGTRLTVL.

V gene TRBV7-3 combines with J gene TRBJ2-5; D unclear. Germline V CDR1 and CDR2: SGHTA, FQGTGA. The germline V and J ends were trimmed by 0 bases and 5 bases, with 4 bases remaining between them. The CDR3 is 12 amino acids. The DNA for the CDR3 is TGTGCCAGCAGCTTAACGTCCGAGACCCAGTACTTC. Its translation: CASSLTSETQYF.